This TCR beta chain was sequenced during a study of blood T cell repertoires in COVID-19. Study details: T cells, B-cell-depleted T cells, or PBMCs supplied cDNA or gDNA.

The CDR3 covers 17 residues. Trimming cost V 4 bases and J 7 bases, with 20 bases left between them. From germline, CDR1 is MNHEY and CDR2 SMNVEV (reference sequence). Original handling: Reference gene primer amplification in the assay estimated nucleated cell counts. Some clones are missing from TCRdb's copy, which holds only in-frame ones; the method was immunoSEQ multiplex PCR. From that table come the V and J calls and clone size; the DNA was used to work out D and trimming. The sample carries approximately 71,000 clones, 79% recorded once. The sequence came from a man in his fifties or sixties with active or convalescent COVID-19. Material: peripheral blood. The chain couples TRBV27 to TRBJ1-6; D gene uncertain. CDR3 in DNA: TGTGCCAGCAGTTCCCCCATGGGCCAGTCGGGAAATTCACCCCTCCACTTT. Translated, it gives CASSSPMGQSGNSPLHF.